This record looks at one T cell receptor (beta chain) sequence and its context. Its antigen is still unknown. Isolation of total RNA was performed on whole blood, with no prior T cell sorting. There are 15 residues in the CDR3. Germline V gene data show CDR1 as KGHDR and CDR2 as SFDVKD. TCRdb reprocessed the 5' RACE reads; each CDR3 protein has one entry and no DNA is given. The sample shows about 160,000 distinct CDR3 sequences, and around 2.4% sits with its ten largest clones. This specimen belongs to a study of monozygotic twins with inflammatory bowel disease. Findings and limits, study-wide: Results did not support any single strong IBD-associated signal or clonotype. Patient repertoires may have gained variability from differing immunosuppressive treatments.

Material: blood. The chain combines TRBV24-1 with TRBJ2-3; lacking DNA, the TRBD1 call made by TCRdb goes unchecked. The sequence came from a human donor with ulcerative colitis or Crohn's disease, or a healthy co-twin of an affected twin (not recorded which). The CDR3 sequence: CATSDPRTNTDTQYF.